These 32 T cell receptor beta chains originate from one sample sequenced in a study of beta chain features in type 1 diabetes. Findings of the study overall: The study found moderately but significantly shorter TCRB CDR3s in all four CD4+ subsets of Type 1 diabetes patients.

The investigators reverse transcribed all of the isolated RNA, so they sequenced expressed TCRB transcripts. Produced via immunoSEQ multiplex PCR; TCRdb's table is partial and in-frame only. The sample holds roughly 730,000 clones; under 15% are singletons and the top ten take 0.02% to 0.025%. These receptors have no identified antigens. Sequencing used naive CD4+ T cells from blood. Source of these receptors: a man between 18 and 35 years old with type 1 diabetes.

This clone came up a few times. The chain has TRBV7-9 and TRBJ1-5; D gene unclear. Between the trimmed V and J ends, which lost 1 base and 5 bases, there was a span of 6 bases. This CDR3 has 13 amino acids. From germline, CDR1 is SEHNR and CDR2 FQNEAQ (reference sequence). The CDR3 DNA sequence: TGTGCCAGCAGCTTAGGGCAGTATCAGCCCCAGCATTTT. As protein: CASSLGQYQPQHF.

This chain uses TRBV10-3 with TRBJ1-2; 8 positions match TRBD1. The CDR3 loop spans 16 amino acids. Germline CDR1 is ENHRY and CDR2 is SYGVKD. Trimming removed 7 bases from V and 5 bases from J; junction bases left unmatched: 15. The CDR3 DNA reads TGTGCCATCACCATGGACAGGGACCCGCTGGGGTATGGCTACACCTTC. Amino acid sequence: CAITMDRDPLGYGYTF.

V and J are TRBV7-2 and TRBJ1-2; unclear D gene. Trimming took off 4 bases at V and 2 bases at J, with 11 bases between the two ends. The CDR3 is 14 residues long. Germline CDR1 and CDR2: SGHTA and FQGNSA. Here the CDR3 reads CASSSRGNNYGYTF. CDR3 in DNA: TGTGCCAGCAGCTCTAGAGGGAACAACTATGGCTACACCTTC.

This clone has a handful of counts. This chain connects TRBV12-5 to TRBJ1-2; no reliable D call. Germline V gene lookup returns CDR1 LGHNT and CDR2 FRNRAP. V was pared by 4 bases and J by 8 bases, with 11 bases between. There are 12 residues in the CDR3. In DNA, the CDR3 is TGTGCTAGTGGTTCCACAGTGAACGGCTACACCTTC. Protein product: CASGSTVNGYTF.

This clone has more than one count but fewer than ten. This chain links TRBV15 with TRBJ1-1, with 7 bases identical to TRBD1. Germline assignment: CDR1 LNHNV and CDR2 YYDKDF (reference sequence). The CDR3 length is 13 residues. Trimming cost V 5 bases and J 5 bases; bases outside gene matches: 5. The CDR3 here is CATSLGRGTEAFF. The CDR3 coding sequence is TGTGCCACCAGCCTTGGCAGGGGGACTGAAGCTTTCTTT.

This clone is a singleton in its sample. This sequence joins TRBV6-6 and TRBJ2-7; 8 positions match TRBD1. The CDR3 is 15 residues long. V shed 4 bases and J 0 bases; nucleotides not matched to a gene: 5. Germline CDR1 reads MNHNY; CDR2 reads SVGAGI (reference sequence). CDR3 coding DNA: TGTGCCAGCAGTTCCCCCGACAGGGGCTCCTACGAGCAGTACTTC. It codes for CASSSPDRGSYEQYF.

The V call is TRBV4-2, the J call TRBJ1-1; D is possibly TRBD1 (5 bases). Trimming cost V 0 bases and J 1 base, with 6 bases left between them. This CDR3 is built from 14 residues. Per the germline V gene, CDR1 is LGHNA and CDR2 is YNFKEQ. The CDR3 region has the DNA TGTGCCAGCAGCCAAGATGGACAGAACACTGAAGCTTTCTTT. Its protein is CASSQDGQNTEAFF.

The chain recombines TRBV29-1 with TRBJ2-5; D remains unclear. V gave up 3 bases and J gave up 3 bases, with 14 bases separating them. Germline CDR1 is SQVTM and CDR2 is ANQGSEA. The CDR3 totals 14 residues. CDR3 amino acids: CSVDTEIREETQYF. CDR3 nucleotides: TGCAGCGTTGATACGGAGATTCGAGAAGAGACCCAGTACTTC. Using reference TRBV29-1 and TRBJ2-5 for the parts outside the CDR3, the full variable domain is SAVISQKPSRDICQRGTSLTIQCQVDSQVTMMFWYRQQPGQSLTLIATANQGSEATYESGFVIDKFPISRPNLTFSTLTVSNMSPEDSSIYLCSVDTEIREETQYFGPGTRLLVL.

This clone was recorded a few times. The chain is built from TRBV2 and TRBJ2-7; TRBD2 might be the D (6 bases). V was cut by 7 bases and J by 1 base, with 8 bases left in between. Germline-derived CDR1 and CDR2 are SNHLY and FYNNEI. The CDR3 loop spans 12 amino acids. The DNA for the CDR3 is TGTGCCAGCACCGGGGGTTCCTACGAGCAGTACTTC. It translates to CASTGGSYEQYF.

This clone was detected only a few times. Additional DNA sequences in this sample encode the identical CDR3. CDR3 sequence (DNA): TGTGCCTGGAGTGTACTTGGGGGAAACACTGAAGCTTTCTTT. Protein product: CAWSVLGGNTEAFF. The gene calls are TRBV30 and TRBJ1-1, with a weak D call TRBD1 (5 bases). This CDR3 region has 14 residues. V lost 0 bases and J lost 2, with 10 bases in between. Germline V gives CDR1 GTSNPN, CDR2 SVGIG (reference sequence).

CDR3 region: CASSYWQHTGELFF. The CDR3, as DNA: TGTGCCAGCAGTTACTGGCAGCACACCGGGGAGCTGTTTTTT. The V and J genes are TRBV6-6 and TRBJ2-2; D ambiguous. CDR3 length equals 14 residues. Germline V lookup: CDR1 MNHNY, CDR2 SVGAGI (reference sequence). V was trimmed by 1 base and J by 3 bases, leaving 6 bases between them.

The J gene is TRBJ2-3, the V gene TRBV5-6; D remains unclear. V was clipped by 7 bases and J by 1 base, with 4 bases between them. The CDR3 spans 11 residues. Germline V lookup: CDR1 SGHDT, CDR2 YYEEEE. Here the CDR3 reads CASAGTDTQYF. CDR3 nucleotide sequence: TGTGCCAGCGCGGGCACAGATACGCAGTATTTT.

This chain uses TRBV19 with TRBJ2-5; D call uncertain. The V end was cut by 1 base, the J end by 1 base, with 7 bases between. The CDR3 has 14 residues. Germline V lookup: CDR1 LNHDA, CDR2 SQIVND (reference sequence). The CDR3 loop is CASSIAAVQETQYF. CDR3 coding DNA: TGTGCCAGTAGTATAGCGGCAGTCCAAGAGACCCAGTACTTC.

This clone was picked up a small number of times. This chain uses TRBV19 with TRBJ1-1, with D possibly matching TRBD1 (6 bases). CDR3 size: 15 residues. CDR1 LNHDA and CDR2 SQIVND come from the germline V gene (reference sequence). The ends were cut back, 10 bases at V and 3 bases at J, with 21 bases in the middle. The CDR3 nucleotides read TGTGCCATCAGCAAATCGGACAGCACTTACACTGAAGCTTTCTTT. It codes for CAISKSDSTYTEAFF.

The V call is TRBV9, the J call TRBJ1-1; no firm D call. Trimming removed 0 bases from V and 1 base from J, with 7 bases in between. Germline-derived CDR1 and CDR2 are SGDLS and YYNGEE. The CDR3 runs 14 residues. For the CDR3, the DNA is TGTGCCAGCAGCGTAGGGCGGGGGAACACTGAAGCTTTCTTT. Its protein is CASSVGRGNTEAFF.

This clone was counted a few times. This sequence joins TRBV5-4 and TRBJ1-2; D is undetermined. V lost 0 bases to trimming and J lost 3 bases, with 6 bases between them. The CDR3 loop spans 13 amino acids. CDR1 is SGHNT and CDR2 is YYREEE in the germline V gene (reference sequence). CDR3 DNA sequence: TGTGCCAGCAGCTTGGGTATAGACTATGGCTACACCTTC. It codes for CASSLGIDYGYTF. Full variable domain (missing parts from reference TRBV5-4 and TRBJ1-2): ETGVTQSPTHLIKTRGQQVTLRCSSQSGHNTVSWYQQALGQGPQFIFQYYREEENGRGNFPPRFSGLQFPNYSSELNVNALELDDSALYLCASSLGIDYGYTFGSGTRLTVV.

The J gene is TRBJ2-6, the V gene TRBV9; TRBD1 might be the D (5 bases). Trimming left V 3 bases short and J 4 bases short, with 17 bases between. Germline V gene lookup returns CDR1 SGDLS and CDR2 YYNGEE. The CDR3 covers 17 residues. The CDR3 DNA follows: TGTGCCAGCAGCGCGAGCTCTGGGGCGCAAGGGGCCAACGTCCTGACTTTC. Translation: CASSASSGAQGANVLTF.

This rearrangement joins TRBV7-2 to TRBJ1-1; no clear D. V gave up 1 base and J gave up 0 bases, with 9 bases separating them. Germline CDR1 reads SGHTA; CDR2 reads FQGNSA. There are 15 residues in the CDR3. The CDR3 reads CASSLVGNMNTEAFF. CDR3 in DNA: TGTGCCAGCAGCTTAGTCGGGAATATGAACACTGAAGCTTTCTTT. Looking up the rest from reference TRBV7-2 and TRBJ1-1 gives the full variable domain: GAGVSQSPSNKVTEKGKDVELRCDPISGHTALYWYRQSLGQGLEFLIYFQGNSAPDKSGLPSDRFSAERTGGSVSTLTIQRTQQEDSAVYLCASSLVGNMNTEAFFGQGTRLTVV.

In its sample, this clone was seen a few times. The rearrangement links TRBV6-6 to TRBJ1-2; D ambiguous. This CDR3 has 12 residues. V lost 5 bases to trimming and J lost 4 bases, with 8 bases between them. Germline lookup yields CDR1 MNHNY and CDR2 SVGAGI (reference sequence). The CDR3 coding sequence is TGTGCCAGCAGTACCTCTAGCTATGGCTACACCTTC. This sequence encodes CASSTSSYGYTF.

This chain joins TRBV28 and TRBJ1-3, with a tentative D call TRBD1 (5 bases). CDR1 MDHEN and CDR2 SYDVKM come from the germline V gene. This CDR3 spans 13 amino acids. V was trimmed by 4 bases and J by 4 bases, leaving 8 bases between them. CDR3 sequence reads: CASSSGRGNTIYF. CDR3 DNA sequence: TGTGCCAGCAGTTCGGGACGCGGAAACACCATATATTTT. Filled out from reference TRBV28 and TRBJ1-3, the complete variable domain reads DVKVTQSSRYLVKRTGEKVFLECVQDMDHENMFWYRQDPGLGLRLIYFSYDVKMKEKGDIPEGYSVSREKKERFSLILESASTNQTSMYLCASSSGRGNTIYFGEGSWLTVV.

This chain connects TRBV2 to TRBJ2-5; D is ambiguous. The CDR3 spans 13 residues. The V gene lost 2 bases and the J gene lost 5 bases, with 9 bases spanning the gap. Germline assignment: CDR1 SNHLY and CDR2 FYNNEI. The CDR3 loop reads CASSENIRETQYF. The CDR3 coding sequence is TGTGCCAGCAGTGAAAATATAAGGGAGACCCAGTACTTC.

This clone was detected only a few times. CDR3 bases: TGTGCCAGCAGCCCTACCGACAGCCAAGAGACCCAGTACTTC. It codes for CASSPTDSQETQYF. This chain connects TRBV27 to TRBJ2-5; D possibly corresponds to TRBD1 (5 bases). Germline V CDR1 and CDR2: MNHEY, SMNVEV (reference sequence). CDR3 length equals 14 residues. Deletions cut 6 bases from V and 1 base from J, with 12 bases between.

A word on this clone: At the DNA level, this CDR3 is encoded by other sequences in the same sample as well. The CDR3 DNA reads TGTGCCAGCAGCGTGAGGGTGGGCTATGGCTACACCTTC. Its translation: CASSVRVGYGYTF. The V gene is TRBV9, the J gene TRBJ1-2; no clear D gene. This CDR3 is 13 amino acids long. Germline V lookup: CDR1 SGDLS, CDR2 YYNGEE. V gave up 2 bases and J gave up 4 bases, with 9 bases separating them.

A few counts support this clone. The chain carries TRBV13 and TRBJ2-3, with 7 bases that match TRBD1. The CDR3 loop spans 14 amino acids. Trimming removed 2 bases from V and 3 bases from J; junction bases left unmatched: 2. Germline CDR1 is PRHDT and CDR2 is FYEKMQ (reference sequence). The CDR3 protein is CASSLIRGTDTQYF. As DNA, the CDR3 is TGTGCCAGCAGCTTAATCAGGGGGACAGATACGCAGTATTTT.

The genes are TRBV6-1 and TRBJ2-2; D is uncertain. The V and J ends lost 4 bases and 0 bases respectively, with 6 bases between them. The CDR3 is made up of 14 amino acids. In germline, CDR1 is MNHNS, CDR2 SASEGT. The DNA for the CDR3 is TGTGCCAGCAGTGCAACAGCGAACACCGGGGAGCTGTTTTTT. Encoded protein: CASSATANTGELFF.

This chain links TRBV30 with TRBJ1-2, with D unclear. Germline V lookup: CDR1 GTSNPN, CDR2 SVGIG (reference sequence). Trimming removed 5 bases from V and 2 bases from J, with 9 bases in between. CDR3 length equals 12 residues. The CDR3 protein is CAWGDENYGYTF. The CDR3 coding sequence is TGTGCCTGGGGAGATGAGAACTATGGCTACACCTTC.

This clone turned up a few times. The gene calls are TRBV19 and TRBJ2-7; D is perhaps TRBD1 (6 bases). Trimming pared 5 bases from V and 0 bases from J, leaving 17 bases between. This CDR3 contains 16 residues. Germline V gene lookup returns CDR1 LNHDA and CDR2 SQIVND (reference sequence). Here the CDR3 DNA reads TGTGCCAGTAGTTCCTATACAGGGTGGCCCTCCTACGAGCAGTACTTC. Translated, it gives CASSSYTGWPSYEQYF.

The J gene is TRBJ2-1, the V gene TRBV2; tentative D call: TRBD2 (5 bases). Germline loops: CDR1 SNHLY, CDR2 FYNNEI. V shed 7 bases and J shed 8 bases, with 12 bases lying between them. The CDR3 is 12 amino acids. CDR3 DNA: TGTGCCAGCAATTGGGGTAGCGATGAGCAGTTCTTC. Protein: CASNWGSDEQFF.

The rearrangement uses TRBV15 and TRBJ2-1; perhaps TRBD2 as D (5 bases). The CDR3 consists of 13 residues. Germline V gives CDR1 LNHNV, CDR2 YYDKDF (reference sequence). Trimming took off 0 bases at V and 10 bases at J, with 10 bases between the two ends. The CDR3: CATSRDAGMEQFF. As DNA, the CDR3 is TGTGCCACCAGCAGAGATGCGGGCATGGAGCAGTTCTTC.

There are a few counts of this clone. The gene calls are TRBV30 and TRBJ2-3; no clear D gene. Germline values: CDR1 GTSNPN, CDR2 SVGIG (reference sequence). V shed 1 base and J shed 5 bases, with 10 bases lying between them. The CDR3 covers 13 residues. Here the CDR3 reads CAWSEGFVDTQYF. DNA of the CDR3: TGTGCCTGGAGTGAAGGGTTCGTAGATACGCAGTATTTT. Full variable domain (remainder filled in from reference TRBV30 and TRBJ2-3): SQTIHQWPATLVQPVGSPLSLECTVEGTSNPNLYWYRQAAGRGLQLLFYSVGIGQISSEVPQNLSASRPQDRQFILSSKKLLLSDSGFYLCAWSEGFVDTQYFGPGTRLTVL.

This sequence joins TRBV2 and TRBJ1-2; D unclear. Germline CDR1 and CDR2: SNHLY and FYNNEI. The CDR3 consists of 8 residues. Trimming left V 11 bases short and J 8 bases short, with 6 bases between. CDR3 in DNA: TGTGCCCTGGGAGGCTACACCTTC. Protein: CALGGYTF.

This clone was seen only a few times. This chain uses TRBV7-9 with TRBJ2-3, with 7 bases aligning to TRBD1. CDR1 SEHNR and CDR2 FQNEAQ come from the germline V gene (reference sequence). J gave up 5 bases and V 1 base, and 6 bases lay outside the gene matches. This CDR3 region has 15 residues. The DNA for the CDR3 is TGTGCCAGCAGCTTAGGGCAAACAGGGGTAGATACGCAGTATTTT. Amino acids: CASSLGQTGVDTQYF. The full variable domain, rest sourced from reference TRBV7-9 and TRBJ2-3, is DTGVSQNPRHKITKRGQNVTFRCDPISEHNRLYWYRQTLGQGPEFLTYFQNEAQLEKSRLLSDRFSAERPKGSFSTLEIQRTEQGDSAMYLCASSLGQTGVDTQYFGPGTRLTVL.